The 7 T cell receptor beta chains listed next were all sequenced from one sample in a study of blood T cell repertoires in COVID-19. Libraries were prepared by immunoSEQ multiplex PCR; TCRdb keeps only in-frame clonotypes and omits some of them. The top ten hold 6% to 9% of the sample, which has 200,000 to 300,000 clones, around 87% seen once. Sequenced input: peripheral blood. Every receptor here comes from a man in his 60s who had recovered from COVID-19.

V usage is TRBV6-1 and J usage is TRBJ2-5; 8 nucleotides agree with TRBD1. Germline V CDR1 and CDR2: MNHNS, SASEGT. The CDR3 loop spans 14 amino acids. Unmatched junction bases numbered 6, after V lost 7 bases and J lost 2 bases. CDR3 DNA sequence: TGTGCCAGCATCCGGACAGGGACTCAAGAGACCCAGTACTTC. The encoded protein is CASIRTGTQETQYF.

This rearrangement joins TRBV5-5 to TRBJ1-5, with 7 bases matching TRBD1. After removal of 5 bases from V and 5 bases from J, the junction contained 10 bases not matched to a gene. This CDR3 is 15 amino acids long. Germline V gene data show CDR1 as SGHKS and CDR2 as YYEKEE (reference sequence). The DNA for the CDR3 is TGTGCCAGCAGTTTACAGGGGTCGGGGTATCAGCCCCAGCATTTT. Protein: CASSLQGSGYQPQHF.

V is TRBV10-3 and J is TRBJ1-2; 7 bases agree with TRBD1. The trim removed 1 base at V and 4 bases at J, leaving 6 bases unmatched. This CDR3 contains 15 residues. Per the germline V gene, CDR1 is ENHRY and CDR2 is SYGVKD. CDR3 sequence: CAISEFGDRAYGYTF. DNA for the CDR3: TGTGCCATCAGTGAGTTCGGAGACAGGGCCTATGGCTACACCTTC.

The J gene is TRBJ2-2, the V gene TRBV5-1; a weak D match, TRBD1 (6 bases). Trimming shortened V by 2 bases and J by 6 bases, and 8 bases separated the two germline ends. This CDR3 comprises 13 residues. Germline V gene sequence: CDR1 SGHRS, CDR2 YFSETQ. CDR3 coding DNA: TGCGCCAGCAGCTTACAGGGCCCCGGGGAGCTGTTTTTT. Amino acids: CASSLQGPGELFF.

The gene calls are TRBV19 and TRBJ1-5; D remains ambiguous. V lost 8 bases and J lost 4, with 15 bases in between. The CDR3 length is 14 residues. The germline CDR1 and CDR2 sequences are LNHDA and SQIVND (reference sequence). CDR3 coding DNA: TGTGCCAGTTGGCGGAGAGGGAGGAATCAGCCCCAGCATTTT. Amino acid sequence: CASWRRGRNQPQHF.

The gene calls are TRBV20-1 and TRBJ2-3; 10 bases line up with TRBD2. Germline V gives CDR1 DFQATT, CDR2 SNEGSKA (reference sequence). This CDR3 spans 16 amino acids. Trimming at V came to 3 bases and at J to 3 bases, leaving 9 bases not matched to a gene. The CDR3 protein is CSASVQRGGVTDTQYF. The DNA for the CDR3 is TGCAGTGCTAGTGTCCAGCGGGGGGGCGTAACAGATACGCAGTATTTT.

The V and J genes are TRBV4-1 and TRBJ2-7; TRBD1 might be the D (5 bases). Trimming left V 0 bases short and J 2 bases short, with 11 bases between. This CDR3 is built from 15 residues. CDR1 is MGHRA and CDR2 is YSYEKL in the germline V gene. The CDR3 sequence: CASSQDRTTTYEQYF. CDR3 coding DNA: TGCGCCAGCAGCCAAGACAGGACAACCACCTACGAGCAGTACTTC.